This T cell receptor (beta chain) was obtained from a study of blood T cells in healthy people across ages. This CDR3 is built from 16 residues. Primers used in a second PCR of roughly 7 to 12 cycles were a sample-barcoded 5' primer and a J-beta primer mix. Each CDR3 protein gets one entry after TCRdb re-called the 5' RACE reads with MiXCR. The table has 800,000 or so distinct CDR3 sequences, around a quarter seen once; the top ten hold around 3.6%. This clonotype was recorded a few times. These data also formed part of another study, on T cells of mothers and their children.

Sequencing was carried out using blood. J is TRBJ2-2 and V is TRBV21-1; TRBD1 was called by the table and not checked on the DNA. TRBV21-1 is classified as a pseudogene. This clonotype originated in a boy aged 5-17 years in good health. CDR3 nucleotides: TGTGCCAGCAGCAACCCGACAGAAAAAGGGACCGGGGAGCTGTTTTTT. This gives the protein CASSNPTEKGTGELFF.